This T cell receptor beta chain was found in a study of OX40 agonist ivuxolimab in advanced cancers. Study details: Prior anti-PD-1, anti-PD-L1 or anti-CTLA-4 therapy did not bar entry, and around 39% had some. Patients achieving partial responses numbered three: one hepatocellular carcinoma case and two cutaneous melanoma cases.

Clones were read by immunoSEQ multiplex PCR, and TCRdb kept only the in-frame ones, dropping some. Of tens of thousands of clones listed, roughly 90% are singletons. V dropped 6 bases and J dropped 8; count of bases not matched to a gene: 16. The germline CDR1 and CDR2 sequences are SNHLY and FYNNEI. This CDR3 contains 17 residues. This specimen was CD4+ or CD8+ T cells sorted from blood, taken in a trial of the OX40 agonist ivuxolimab. This sequence joins TRBV2 and TRBJ2-1, with 10 bases matching TRBD2. The receptor comes from an adult with an advanced solid tumor such as melanoma, head and neck, liver or kidney cancer. The CDR3 reads CASRRRTSGVGNYEQFF. As DNA, the CDR3 is TGTGCCAGCAGGAGAAGGACTAGCGGAGTCGGTAACTATGAGCAGTTCTTC.